The rows below give T cell receptor beta chains drawn from one sample of a study of response to subunit inactivated influenza vaccine. MiXCR was run by TCRdb on the RT-PCR reads, yielding one entry per CDR3 protein. Of around 540,000 distinct CDR3 sequences listed, approximately 12% were seen once; the top ten hold roughly a tenth. The sample here was PBMCs from blood, taken on the day of vaccination. The origin of the receptors is a man aged 50 to 60 who received an inactivated influenza vaccine. CDR3s include the opening cysteine and the closing phenylalanine or tryptophan. Fields, in order: D gene, clone size, V gene, J gene, CDR3 protein, CDR3 DNA. A D gene is named only where the DNA matches it firmly. Size is stated for part of the rows, as once, few or many counts, or as a class when the clone is expanded.

.	.	TRBV5-5	TRBJ2-4	CASSPGVRLAKNIQYF	TGTGCCAGCAGCCCGGGTGTTCGTCTAGCCAAAAACATTCAGTACTTC
TRBD2	few	TRBV24-1	TRBJ2-1	CATSSRDGTSGGLSSYNEQFF	TGTGCCACCAGCTCTCGAGACGGGACTAGCGGGGGCCTTAGCTCCTACAATGAGCAGTTCTTC
.	.	TRBV4-1	TRBJ2-3	CASSQVVVGTGGSPSTDTQYF	TGCGCCAGCAGCCAAGTAGTGGTTGGTACAGGAGGCTCACCTAGCACAGATACGCAGTATTTT
.	once	TRBV7-9	TRBJ2-2	CASSFTRAGAGELFF	TGTGCCAGCAGCTTCACCAGGGCTGGGGCCGGGGAGCTGTTTTTT
TRBD2	few	TRBV4-2	TRBJ2-1	CASTAGGLTEQFF	TGTGCCAGCACGGCGGGGGGACTCACCGAGCAGTTCTTC
.	few	TRBV27	TRBJ1-5	CASSPLGLGNQPQHF	TGTGCCAGCAGTCCCCTAGGCCTTGGCAATCAGCCCCAGCATTTT
.	.	TRBV11-2	TRBJ1-2	CASSLGQTLSSTNYGYTF	TGTGCCAGCAGCTTAGGACAGACTTTATCGAGTACTAACTATGGCTACACCTTC
.	.	TRBV5-1	TRBJ2-3	CASSLDAGTDTQYF	TGCGCCAGCAGCTTGGACGCAGGCACAGATACGCAGTATTTT
.	many	TRBV5-5	TRBJ2-7	CASSLGGLGEQYF	TGTGCCAGCAGCTTGGGGGGCTTAGGAGAGCAGTACTTC
TRBD1	.	TRBV10-3	TRBJ1-2	CAIRETGSYGYTF	TGTGCCATCAGAGAGACAGGGTCCTATGGCTACACCTTC
TRBD2	few	TRBV20-1	TRBJ2-3	CSASYDRGLARDTQYF	TGCAGTGCTTCCTACGACCGGGGACTAGCAAGGGATACGCAGTATTTT
.	.	TRBV18	TRBJ2-5	CASSPPGDISKTQYF	TGTGCCAGCTCACCACCCGGGGACATATCGAAGACCCAGTACTTC
.	few	TRBV12-3/TRBV12-4	TRBJ2-2	CASDLGYTGELFF	TGTGCCAGCGACCTGGGGTACACCGGGGAGCTGTTTTTT
TRBD2	few	TRBV6-5	TRBJ2-5	CASSYSSGGARGQETQYF	TGTGCCAGCAGTTACTCAAGCGGGGGAGCGAGGGGGCAAGAGACCCAGTACTTC
.	many	TRBV15	TRBJ1-1	CATSREGHGPEAFF	TGTGCCACCAGCAGAGAAGGACACGGACCTGAAGCTTTCTTT
TRBD2	.	TRBV7-6	TRBJ2-3	CASSLEAGDLETQYF	TGTGCCAGCAGCTTAGAAGCGGGAGACCTGGAGACGCAGTATTTT
TRBD2	.	TRBV12-3/TRBV12-4	TRBJ2-7	CASRPGTSGSYEQYF	TGTGCCAGCAGGCCCGGGACTAGCGGGAGTTACGAGCAGTACTTC
.	few	TRBV7-2	TRBJ2-5	CASSSTGTQYF	TGTGCCAGCAGCTCCACGGGGACCCAGTACTTC
.	.	TRBV7-9	TRBJ1-6	CASSSLGGASSPLHF	TGTGCCAGCAGCTCTCTGGGAGGGGCAAGTTCACCCCTCCACTTT
.	few	TRBV7-9	TRBJ1-3	CASSLVGASAGNTIYF	TGTGCCAGCAGCTTAGTCGGGGCTTCGGCTGGAAACACCATATATTTT
.	.	TRBV20-1	TRBJ1-2	CSARDRSAVVGYTF	TGCAGTGCTAGAGATCGTTCGGCAGTTGTTGGCTACACCTTC
.	few	TRBV20-1	TRBJ2-3	CSAGPGSGTDTQYF	TGCAGTGCTGGGCCGGGCTCAGGCACAGATACGCAGTATTTT
.	few	TRBV7-6	TRBJ2-5	CASSTGTGQETQYF	TGTGCCAGCAGCACCGGGACGGGACAAGAGACCCAGTACTTC
.	few	TRBV7-9	TRBJ2-1	CASSAPKGEQFF	TGTGCCAGCAGCGCCCCGAAGGGAGAGCAGTTCTTC
.	.	TRBV7-2	TRBJ2-7	CASSLVGTNYEQYF	TGTGCCAGCAGCTTAGTTGGTACCAACTACGAGCAGTACTTC
TRBD1	many	TRBV5-1	TRBJ2-7	CASSSYPGQGSYEQYF	TGCGCCAGCAGCTCTTATCCGGGACAGGGGTCCTACGAGCAGTACTTC
.	.	TRBV7-2	TRBJ2-2	CASSVSGGPLIGELFF	TGTGCCAGCAGCGTTAGCGGCGGGCCTTTAATCGGGGAGCTGTTTTTT
.	few	TRBV7-2	TRBJ2-2	CASSVSFVADTGELFF	TGTGCCAGCAGCGTGAGTTTTGTCGCAGACACCGGGGAGCTGTTTTTT
.	.	TRBV3-1	TRBJ2-1	CASSQVASQFWNEQFF	TGTGCCAGCAGCCAAGTTGCTAGCCAATTTTGGAATGAGCAGTTCTTC
.	few	TRBV12-3/TRBV12-4	TRBJ2-7	CASSFMWDGSYEQYF	TGTGCCAGCAGTTTCATGTGGGACGGCTCCTACGAGCAGTACTTC
TRBD2	many	TRBV10-3	TRBJ2-2	CAIGTSGASTGELFF	TGTGCCATCGGGACTAGCGGGGCCTCCACCGGGGAGCTGTTTTTT
TRBD1	many	TRBV7-2	TRBJ2-5	CASSLAGQGQETQYF	TGTGCCAGCAGCTTAGCGGGACAGGGCCAAGAGACCCAGTACTTC
TRBD1	.	TRBV19	TRBJ2-5	CASSTRTGAQAPQETQYF	TGTGCCAGTAGTACCCGGACAGGGGCTCAGGCCCCCCAAGAGACCCAGTACTTC
TRBD1	.	TRBV12-3/TRBV12-4	TRBJ2-7	CASSPYGQGGLEQYF	TGTGCCAGCAGTCCCTATGGACAGGGTGGCCTCGAGCAGTACTTC
.	few	TRBV29-1	TRBJ2-7	CSVESADSYEQYF	TGCAGCGTTGAATCAGCGGACTCCTACGAGCAGTACTTC